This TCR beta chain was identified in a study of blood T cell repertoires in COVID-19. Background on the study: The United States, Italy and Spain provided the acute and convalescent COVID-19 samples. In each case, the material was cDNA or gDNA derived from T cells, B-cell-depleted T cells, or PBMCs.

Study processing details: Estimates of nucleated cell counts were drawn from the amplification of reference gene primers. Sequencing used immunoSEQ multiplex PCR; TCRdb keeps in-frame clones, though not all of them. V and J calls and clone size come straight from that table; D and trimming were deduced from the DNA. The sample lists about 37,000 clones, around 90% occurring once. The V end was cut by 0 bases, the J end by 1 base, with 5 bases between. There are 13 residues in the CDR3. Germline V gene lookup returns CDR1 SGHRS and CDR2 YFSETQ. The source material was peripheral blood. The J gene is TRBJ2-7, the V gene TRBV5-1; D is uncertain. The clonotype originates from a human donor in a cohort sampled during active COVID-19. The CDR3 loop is CASSLGASYEQYF. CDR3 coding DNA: TGCGCCAGCAGCTTGGGGGCTTCCTACGAGCAGTACTTC.